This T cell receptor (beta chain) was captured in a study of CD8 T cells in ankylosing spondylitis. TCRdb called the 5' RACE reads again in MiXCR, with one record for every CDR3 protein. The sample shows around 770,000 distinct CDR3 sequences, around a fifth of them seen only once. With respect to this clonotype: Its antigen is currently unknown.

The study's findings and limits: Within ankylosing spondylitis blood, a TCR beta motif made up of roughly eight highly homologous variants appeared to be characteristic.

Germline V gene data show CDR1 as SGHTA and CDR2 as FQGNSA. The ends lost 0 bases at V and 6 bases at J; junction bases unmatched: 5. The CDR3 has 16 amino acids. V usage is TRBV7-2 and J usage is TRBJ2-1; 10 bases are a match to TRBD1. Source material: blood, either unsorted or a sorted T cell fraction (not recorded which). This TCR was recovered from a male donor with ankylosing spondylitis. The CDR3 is CASSLAGGTGVNEQFF. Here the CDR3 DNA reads TGTGCCAGCAGCTTAGCGGGCGGGACAGGGGTCAATGAGCAGTTCTTC.